Presented here are 25 T cell receptor beta chains from one specimen sequenced in a study of T cells in localized non-small cell lung cancer. Sequencing was performed with immunoSEQ multiplex PCR; in TCRdb, only in-frame clones are kept and a portion is missing. The sample includes 32,000 or so clones, around 90% of them seen just once. The specimen comprised peripheral blood, sampled before any cancer treatment. The receptor set was obtained from a man between 40 and 75 years old with stage I lung adenocarcinoma.

This chain joins TRBV4-1 and TRBJ2-7; D possibly corresponds to TRBD1 (5 bases). This CDR3 is built from 16 residues. V was clipped by 0 bases and J by 5 bases, with 17 bases between them. From germline, CDR1 is MGHRA and CDR2 YSYEKL. Here the CDR3 DNA reads TGCGCCAGCAGCCAAGATTTCGGGCAGGGAAGGAACGAGCAGTACTTC. Amino acid sequence: CASSQDFGQGRNEQYF.

The chain couples TRBV18 to TRBJ1-1, with TRBD1 matching 7 bases. CDR1 is KGHSH and CDR2 is LQKENI in the germline V gene. V was pared by 6 bases and J by 2 bases, with 12 bases of the junction left unmatched. CDR3 length: 16 residues. The CDR3 DNA reads TGTGCCAGCTCTCGACAGGGTTTGGCGGTTAACACTGAAGCTTTCTTT. Translated, it gives CASSRQGLAVNTEAFF. Supplemented by reference TRBV18 and TRBJ1-1, the full variable domain reads NAGVMQNPRHLVRRRGQEARLRCSPMKGHSHVYWYRQLPEEGLKFMVYLQKENIIDESGMPKERFSAEFPKEGPSILRIQQVVRGDSAAYFCASSRQGLAVNTEAFFGQGTRLTVV.

The chain has TRBV9 and TRBJ1-2; possible D gene TRBD1, 5 bases. The V gene lost 0 bases and the J gene lost 6 bases, with 18 bases spanning the gap. CDR1 and CDR2 (germline): SGDLS, YYNGEE. The CDR3 spans 16 residues. In DNA, the CDR3 is TGTGCCAGCAGCGTAGGGCTGGCAGGGAGGATGAATGGCTACACCTTC. This encodes CASSVGLAGRMNGYTF.

A word on this clone: At one boundary the junction diverges from the germline segment, which might be a read error. The chain recombines TRBV29-1 with TRBJ2-1; no definite D call. CDR3 length equals 12 residues. Looked up from germline, CDR1 is SQVTM and CDR2 is ANQGSEA. CDR3 in DNA: TGCAGCGTCGAAGAATCCTACAATGAGCAGTTCTTC. Protein product: CSVEESYNEQFF.

V is TRBV9 and J is TRBJ2-7; 8 bases are shared with TRBD2. The J segment lost 5 bases and the V segment lost 0 bases, leaving 7 bases of the junction unmatched. This CDR3 contains 15 residues. Germline V gene lookup returns CDR1 SGDLS and CDR2 YYNGEE. CDR3 DNA sequence: TGTGCCAGCAGCGTAGGTAGCGGGGTAGTCGACGAGCAGTACTTC. Translated: CASSVGSGVVDEQYF.

The V and J genes are TRBV6-5 and TRBJ2-7; D is uncertain. The CDR3 extends over 11 amino acids. The germline V gene encodes CDR1 MNHEY and CDR2 SVGAGI. Trimming cost V 5 bases and J 4 bases, with 6 bases left between them. In nucleotides, the CDR3 is TGTGCCAGCAGTACAGATTACGAGCAGTACTTC. Amino acids: CASSTDYEQYF.

The chain uses TRBV6-1 and TRBJ1-4, with unresolved D. Germline lookup yields CDR1 MNHNS and CDR2 SASEGT. The ends were cut back, 8 bases at V and 7 bases at J, with 5 bases in the middle. The CDR3 contains 10 residues. CDR3 sequence reads: CASFGEKLFF. Here the CDR3 DNA reads TGTGCCAGCTTCGGTGAAAAACTGTTTTTT.

This clone was recorded once. V usage is TRBV19 and J usage is TRBJ1-1; D gene unclear. Per germline, CDR1 LNHDA and CDR2 SQIVND (reference sequence). The CDR3 covers 15 residues. V gave up 3 bases and J gave up 5 bases, with 16 bases separating them. CDR3 coding DNA: TGTGCCAGTAGTATTTCGGCAGGCGAGGGAACTGAAGCTTTCTTT. The encoded protein is CASSISAGEGTEAFF.

CDR3 sequence reads: CASSLGVQETQYF. As DNA, the CDR3 is TGCGCCAGCAGCTTGGGGGTCCAAGAGACCCAGTACTTC. V gene TRBV5-1 combines with J gene TRBJ2-5; D not certain. V was shortened by 0 bases and J by 1 base, with 4 bases between the two germline ends. Germline V gene lookup returns CDR1 SGHRS and CDR2 YFSETQ. This CDR3 comprises 13 residues.

This clone is a singleton in its sample. The chain combines TRBV11-2 with TRBJ1-2, with 7 bases identical to TRBD1. Germline CDR1 SGHAT, CDR2 FQNNGV. The CDR3 runs to 13 residues. V was clipped by 0 bases and J by 8 bases; unmatched bases: 3. CDR3 sequence reads: CASSLEIRGGYTF. CDR3 nucleotide sequence: TGTGCCAGCAGCTTAGAGATCAGGGGGGGCTACACCTTC.

The CDR3 DNA sequence: TGTGCCAGCTCACGGTTAACGAACACTGAAGCTTTCTTT. Its translation is CASSRLTNTEAFF. The chain is built from TRBV18 and TRBJ1-1, with D uncertain. Germline assignment: CDR1 KGHSH and CDR2 LQKENI. The V gene lost 4 bases and the J gene lost 1 base, with 7 bases spanning the gap. This CDR3 contains 13 residues.

The chain joins TRBV5-1 to TRBJ1-6; TRBD1 might be the D (6 bases). CDR1 and CDR2 from the germline V gene are SGHRS and YFSETQ. Trimming pared 0 bases from V and 7 bases from J, leaving 11 bases between. This CDR3 has 15 amino acids. The CDR3: CASSLAGGQNSPLHF. The CDR3 DNA reads as TGCGCCAGCAGCTTGGCCGGGGGGCAAAATTCACCCCTCCACTTT.

The genes are TRBV11-2 and TRBJ1-1; D is ambiguous. The V gene's germline CDR1 is SGHAT and CDR2 FQNNGV. This CDR3 spans 15 amino acids. V shed 1 base and J shed 2 bases, with 11 bases lying between them. The CDR3 spells CASSLGAFSNTEAFF. CDR3 in DNA: TGTGCCAGCAGCTTAGGGGCGTTCAGCAACACTGAAGCTTTCTTT.

The CDR3 bases are TGTGCCAGCAGTGAGTCAGGGTGGGGCTCCTCTAATGGCTACACCTTC. Encoded protein: CASSESGWGSSNGYTF. The chain has TRBV6-1 and TRBJ1-2, with D tentatively TRBD1 (5 bases). Trimming left V 3 bases short and J 6 bases short, with 20 bases between. The CDR3 sequence is 16 residues long. Germline CDR1 reads MNHNS; CDR2 reads SASEGT.

The table lists this clone with a few counts. The sample carries other DNA sequences with the same CDR3. The chain employs TRBV5-6 and TRBJ1-6; D gene uncertain. The CDR3 loop spans 12 amino acids. CDR1 and CDR2 (germline): SGHDT, YYEEEE. Trimming removed 0 bases at V and 7 bases at J, with 2 bases between. CDR3 in DNA: TGTGCCAGCAGCTTGGGGAATTCACCCCTCCACTTT. It translates to CASSLGNSPLHF. Drawing the rest from reference TRBV5-6 and TRBJ1-6, the complete variable domain is DAGVTQSPTHLIKTRGQQVTLRCSPKSGHDTVSWYQQALGQGPQFIFQYYEEEERQRGNFPDRFSGHQFPNYSSELNVNALLLGDSALYLCASSLGNSPLHFGNGTRLTVT.

The rearrangement joins TRBV5-6 to TRBJ1-5; no reliable D call. CDR1 and CDR2 from the germline V gene are SGHDT and YYEEEE. The V gene lost 4 bases and the J gene lost 4 bases, with 9 bases spanning the gap. The CDR3 consists of 13 residues. This CDR3 reads CASSAVGNQPQHF. As DNA, the CDR3 is TGTGCCAGCAGCGCGGTGGGGAATCAGCCCCAGCATTTT.

The J gene is TRBJ1-4, the V gene TRBV6-1; unclear D gene. This CDR3 is built from 13 residues. V was clipped by 5 bases and J by 6 bases, with 10 bases between them. Germline CDR1 MNHNS, CDR2 SASEGT. CDR3 protein: CASSSEIDEKLFF. The CDR3 DNA sequence: TGTGCCAGCAGTTCGGAGATTGATGAAAAACTGTTTTTT.

The chain joins TRBV5-1 to TRBJ2-6; tentatively, D is TRBD1 or TRBD2 (5 bases each). With 0 bases removed from V and 0 bases from J, the gap between germline ends came to 10 bases. This CDR3 is built from 17 residues. CDR1 is SGHRS and CDR2 is YFSETQ in the germline V gene. The CDR3 region is CASSLEGRSSGANVLTF. The CDR3 nucleotides are TGCGCCAGCAGCTTGGAGGGACGGAGCTCTGGGGCCAACGTCCTGACTTTC.

CDR3 DNA sequence: TGTGCCAGCAGTTCCGGGACAGGGAATTCACCCCTCCACTTT. Translating it yields CASSSGTGNSPLHF. This chain joins TRBV27 and TRBJ1-6; 9 nucleotides agree with TRBD1. Germline CDR1 and CDR2: MNHEY and SMNVEV (reference sequence). CDR3 size: 14 residues. Trimming cost V 4 bases and J 7 bases; bases outside gene matches: 2.

The CDR3 nucleotides are TGTGCCAGTGGGACTGCTGGAAACACCATATATTTT. It translates to CASGTAGNTIYF. This chain links TRBV19 with TRBJ1-3, with TRBD1 as a possible D gene (5 bases). Germline lookup yields CDR1 LNHDA and CDR2 SQIVND (reference sequence). The CDR3 extends over 12 amino acids. V dropped 8 bases and J dropped 2 bases, with 7 bases sitting between them.

The V gene is TRBV14, the J gene TRBJ2-1; no firm D call. Germline loops: CDR1 SGHDN, CDR2 FVKESK. CDR3 size: 14 residues. The V end lost 3 bases, the J end lost 7 bases, and 13 bases lay between the germline ends. The CDR3 DNA reads as TGTGCCAGCAGCCACCGAAAAAAAGGGAATGAGCAGTTCTTC. Translation: CASSHRKKGNEQFF. The full variable domain, completed using reference TRBV14 and TRBJ2-1, is EAGVTQFPSHSVIEKGQTVTLRCDPISGHDNLYWYRRVMGKEIKFLLHFVKESKQDESGMPNNRFLAERTGGTYSTLKVQPAELEDSGVYFCASSHRKKGNEQFFGPGTRLTVL.

The chain is built from TRBV25-1 and TRBJ1-5; D unresolved. V lost 2 bases, J lost 4 bases, and 3 bases lay in between. The length of the CDR3 is 12 residues. The V gene's germline CDR1 is MGHDK and CDR2 SYGVNS. CDR3 DNA sequence: TGTGCCAGCAGTGAAGGGAATCAGCCCCAGCATTTT. The encoded protein is CASSEGNQPQHF.

J is TRBJ1-1 and V is TRBV7-2; 8 bases are a match to TRBD1. The J segment lost 0 bases and the V segment lost 8 bases, leaving 2 bases of the junction unmatched. The CDR3 length is 13 residues. Per germline, CDR1 SGHTA and CDR2 FQGNSA. CDR3 protein: CASVGQVNTEAFF. The CDR3 DNA reads as TGTGCCAGCGTGGGACAGGTGAACACTGAAGCTTTCTTT.

This chain's CDR3 is CASSGGSFGNQPQHF. Here the CDR3 DNA reads TGTGCCAGCAGCGGAGGGAGCTTTGGCAATCAGCCCCAGCATTTT. The chain has TRBV9 and TRBJ1-5, with D unresolved. The CDR3 consists of 15 residues. Germline CDR1 reads SGDLS; CDR2 reads YYNGEE. With 3 bases removed from V and 2 bases from J, the gap between germline ends came to 12 bases. Filled out from reference TRBV9 and TRBJ1-5, the complete variable domain reads DSGVTQTPKHLITATGQRVTLRCSPRSGDLSVYWYQQSLDQGLQFLIQYYNGEERAKGNILERFSAQQFPDLHSELNLSSLELGDSALYFCASSGGSFGNQPQHFGDGTRLSIL.

On this clone itself: The same CDR3 also results from other DNA sequences found in this sample. The chain combines TRBV11-2 with TRBJ2-7; no clear D. The CDR3 extends over 12 amino acids. V lost 1 base, J lost 4 bases, and 5 bases lay in between. Germline V gene data show CDR1 as SGHAT and CDR2 as FQNNGV. In DNA form, the CDR3 reads TGTGCCAGCAGCTTAGTCTATTACGAGCAGTACTTC. This gives the protein CASSLVYYEQYF.